This T cell receptor (beta chain) was obtained from a study of siplizumab effects on memory and regulatory T cells. Method: immunoSEQ multiplex PCR; TCRdb's copy keeps in-frame clones and lacks some. The table records 50,000 to 70,000 clones, approximately 96% of them present only once. The germline V and J ends were trimmed by 0 bases and 2 bases, with 12 bases remaining between them. The CDR3 spans 16 residues. Germline V CDR1 and CDR2: MNHEY, SMNVEV (reference sequence). This TCR was recovered from a human donor in good health. The rearrangement joins TRBV27 to TRBJ2-3; D unresolved. Source material: naive CD8+ T cells sorted from blood. DNA of the CDR3: TGTGCCAGCAGTTTATCGGCAGGTCTGGCCACAGATACGCAGTATTTT. Its translation: CASSLSAGLATDTQYF.